This T cell receptor (beta chain) was captured in a study of radiotherapy plus CTLA-4 blockade in lung cancer. This clone was observed a few times. The antigen remains undetermined. The CDR3 runs to 15 residues. V was cut by 6 bases and J by 5 bases, with 17 bases left in between. CDR1 MNHNY and CDR2 SVGAGI come from the germline V gene (reference sequence). Chemo-refractory metastatic non-small-cell lung cancer patients were treated with focal radiation plus CTLA-4 blockade with ipilimumab. Study conclusions and caveats: In blood, early T cell clone dynamics reportedly predicted response best, together with interferon-beta. Once radiotherapy plus ipilimumab had been given, TCR clones derived from tumor expanded in blood.

Assay used: immunoSEQ multiplex PCR; TCRdb lists only in-frame clones, some missing. The sample has 80,000 or so clones; 60% to 85% are singletons. Sequencing was performed on peripheral blood, taken from a patient treated with radiotherapy plus ipilimumab. The source is a human donor with non-small cell lung cancer whose response to radiotherapy plus ipilimumab could not be evaluated. Some clones in this sample may be carry-over from other donors' samples. The chain has TRBV6-6 and TRBJ2-1, with D possibly matching TRBD2 (6 bases). The CDR3: CASSSSLAWDNEQFF. In DNA form, the CDR3 reads TGTGCCAGCAGCTCATCCCTAGCGTGGGACAATGAGCAGTTCTTC.